This T cell receptor beta chain came from a study of T cell repertoires in cytomegalovirus infection. TCRdb ran MiXCR on the reads and lists one entry per CDR3 protein. The sample holds fewer than 1,000,000 distinct CDR3 sequences, approximately 33% seen once. The CDR3 loop spans 12 amino acids. Trimming removed 11 bases at V and 6 bases at J, with 13 bases between. Concerning this clonotype itself: What it recognizes is unknown.

The chain joins TRBV12-3 or TRBV12-4 to TRBJ2-2; maybe TRBD1 (6 bases). This TCR came from a human donor in good health (CMV status not recorded). Some clones in this sample may be carry-over from other donors' samples. Sequencing used cultured CD8+ T cells from PBMCs, obtained from culture after CMV antigen stimulation. The CDR3 region has the DNA TGTGCCGCCCGAGGGGGTCCCGGGGAGCTGTTTTTT. It codes for CAARGGPGELFF.